These T cell receptor beta chains were read from a single sample in a study of OX40 agonist ivuxolimab in advanced cancers. Produced via immunoSEQ multiplex PCR; TCRdb's table is partial and in-frame only. The sample records 70,000 or so clones, around four fifths being singletons. The specimen comprised CD4+ or CD8+ T cells sorted from blood, sampled in a trial of the OX40 agonist ivuxolimab. Receptors originate from an adult with an advanced solid tumor such as melanoma, head and neck, liver or kidney cancer. Both conserved end residues are part of each CDR3. The D gene is left open where the match is weak. Clone size, where shown, is once, few, many, or a class for clones that have expanded.

V,D,size,J,CDR3,DNA
TRBV28,.,.,TRBJ1-5,CASSLSRGLGQPQHF,TGTGCCAGCAGTTTATCTCGGGGGTTAGGACAGCCCCAGCATTTT
TRBV5-1,.,.,TRBJ2-5,CASNPGPEQETQYF,TGCGCCAGTAATCCAGGGCCCGAGCAAGAGACCCAGTACTTC
TRBV28,.,few,TRBJ1-5,CASSLIDQPQHF,TGTGCCAGCAGTTTAATAGATCAGCCCCAGCATTTT
TRBV9,TRBD2,few,TRBJ2-2,CASSVSSGGAGELFF,TGTGCCAGCAGCGTATCCTCCGGGGGGGCCGGGGAGCTGTTTTTT
TRBV28,.,.,TRBJ1-1,CASSLQTLAFF,TGTGCCAGCAGTTTGCAAACATTGGCTTTCTTT
TRBV5-4,.,.,TRBJ1-2,CASSLGPGGVEGYTF,TGTGCCAGCAGCTTGGGGCCAGGAGGTGTGGAGGGCTACACCTTC
TRBV29-1,.,.,TRBJ1-3,CSVARGTPGSGNTIYF,TGCAGCGTTGCCCGAGGTACCCCAGGCTCTGGAAACACCATATATTTT
TRBV2,TRBD1,many,TRBJ1-2,CASRRTGGVYGYTF,TGTGCCAGCAGAAGGACAGGGGGCGTTTATGGCTACACCTTC
TRBV5-1,.,.,TRBJ2-1,CASSTSKNNEQFF,TGCGCCAGCAGCACCTCTAAAAACAATGAGCAGTTCTTC
TRBV30,TRBD2,.,TRBJ2-1,CASSTSGGGHEQFF,TGTGCCTCTTCGACTAGCGGGGGAGGCCATGAGCAGTTCTTC
TRBV9,.,.,TRBJ2-6,CASSVEGVSGANVLTF,TGTGCCAGCAGCGTAGAAGGGGTCTCTGGGGCCAACGTCCTGACTTTC
TRBV30,.,.,TRBJ2-1,CAWSVRPDYNEQFF,TGTGCCTGGAGTGTTCGGCCGGACTACAATGAGCAGTTCTTC
TRBV28,TRBD2,.,TRBJ2-7,CASSLRWLAEREQYF,TGTGCCAGCAGTTTAAGGTGGCTAGCGGAGAGGGAGCAGTACTTC
TRBV19,TRBD2,.,TRBJ2-1,CASRAQGLASYNEQFF,TGTGCCAGTCGCGCGCAGGGACTAGCTTCATACAATGAGCAGTTCTTC
TRBV6-6,.,.,TRBJ2-3,CASSYSRDILTDTQYF,TGTGCCAGCAGTTATTCCCGGGACATACTCACAGATACGCAGTATTTT
TRBV5-5,TRBD1,.,TRBJ1-4,CASSLAGQGVSEKLFF,TGTGCCAGCAGCTTGGCCGGACAGGGGGTCTCCGAAAAACTGTTTTTT
TRBV15,.,.,TRBJ2-1,CATSRGGSYNEQFF,TGTGCCACCAGCAGAGGTGGCTCCTACAATGAGCAGTTCTTC
TRBV6-1,.,.,TRBJ1-2,CASSGLRYTF,TGTGCCAGCAGTGGGCTCAGATACACCTTC
TRBV29-1,.,.,TRBJ1-2,CSVEKRTEGYTF,TGCAGCGTTGAAAAAAGGACCGAGGGCTACACCTTC
TRBV19,.,few,TRBJ1-4,CASRSSAATNEKLFF,TGTGCCAGTAGGTCGAGCGCCGCAACTAATGAAAAACTGTTTTTT
TRBV5-6,TRBD2,once,TRBJ2-1,CASSRILAGSYNEQFF,TGTGCCAGCAGCCGCATCCTAGCGGGGTCGTACAATGAGCAGTTCTTC
TRBV30,.,.,TRBJ1-4,CAWKVGRGIEKLFF,TGTGCCTGGAAGGTCGGGAGAGGTATTGAAAAACTGTTTTTT
TRBV6-4,.,.,TRBJ2-1,CASSLGGAVNEQFF,TGTGCCAGCAGTCTAGGGGGGGCGGTCAATGAGCAGTTCTTC
TRBV2,.,once,TRBJ1-1,CASTPTGTPEAFF,TGTGCCAGCACCCCGACAGGTACCCCTGAAGCTTTCTTT
TRBV28,TRBD1,.,TRBJ2-3,CASRPGQGPDTQYF,TGTGCCAGCAGACCGGGACAGGGACCAGATACGCAGTATTTT